Detailed here is one T cell receptor (beta chain). The record originates from a study of blood T cell repertoires in COVID-19. About the research overall: Spain, Italy and the United States supplied samples that represented acute and convalescent COVID-19. T cells, B-cell-depleted T cells, or PBMCs provided the cDNA or gDNA that served as material.

Original analysis: Amplifying reference gene primers gave estimates of nucleated cell counts. TCRdb's table, derived via immunoSEQ multiplex PCR, lists solely in-frame clones and lacks some. For V, J and clone size, that table is used; D and trimming come from the DNA. Seen here are approximately 140,000 clones, 84% observed once, and the top ten hold about 1.5%. The CDR3 consists of 16 residues. The J segment lost 1 base and the V segment lost 4 bases, leaving 8 bases of the junction unmatched. Germline values: CDR1 MNHEY, CDR2 SVGAGI. This TCR was sampled from a man aged 60 to 69 with acute or convalescent COVID-19. The sequenced sample was peripheral blood. The chain uses TRBV6-5 and TRBJ2-5, with TRBD1 identical over 8 bases. The CDR3 protein is CASSSTGATPQETQYF. The CDR3 DNA is TGTGCCAGCAGTTCGACAGGGGCGACACCCCAAGAGACCCAGTACTTC.